What follows describes a single T cell receptor (beta chain). This clone's antigen is unknown. Per-base qualities were not stored, and no clone one base away is much larger. RNA was extracted from bulk unsorted tissue and checked for quality with a NanoDrop ND-1000 and an Agilent 2100. Distant non-tumor tissue taken more than 3 cm from the tumor edge was used as the normal lung sample. Newly diagnosed lung cancer patients without prior chemotherapy who had been admitted for thoracic surgery in China between August and November 2014 were enrolled as donors. The study excluded patients who had received radiotherapy or chemotherapy before or who had another cancer at the same time. Surgical tissue pieces of about 1-2 cm3 were preserved in RNAlater solution and were kept at -80 degrees C until use. This sample is part of a study of tumor and adjacent non-tumor tissue in lung cancer (dated by TCRdb to 2016 to 2019). Study-level background: The cohort included approximately 13 adenocarcinoma, 2 squamous cell carcinoma and 1 small cell lung cancer patients. Among the approximately 15 patients, ages ranged from roughly 30 to 76 years, approximately ten were men and 5 were women, and disease was TNM stage I to III. A total of some 130 million productive TCRbeta reads were generated by sequencing, corresponding to an average of around 3.8 million reads per sample. Bulk TCRbeta repertoires were compared between lung tumor tissue and matched distant non-tumor lung tissue obtained from 15 or so lung cancer patients. Over 25 paired specimens, one tumor and one normal lung sample per patient, were profiled by TCRbeta CDR3 sequencing.

Library preparation was by multiplex PCR. The sequencer listed for this sample is Illumina HiSeq 2500. TCRbeta libraries were constructed through three rounds of nested PCR with primers (Table S4) according to protocols modified from ARM-PCR. Before sequencing, PCR products of 200-500 bp were cut from the gel and purified using the QIAquick gel extraction kit. From the authors' description of their analysis: Trimmomatic was used to clean the reads, FLASH was used to merge the reads into complete CDR3 sequences, and MiTCR was used to assign the reads to V(D)J germline segments. VDJtools was used to compute clonal diversity as the inverse Simpson's index. In-frame sequences without a premature stop codon were defined as productive reads. The raw public reads went through TCRdb reprocessing: fastp at Q25, MiXCR clone calling, in-frame beta chains kept. CDR3 protein duplicates are merged, each entry listing the most common genes and DNA. TCRdb, not the authors, supplied the V and J calls. The sample table lists 90,000 to 100,000 distinct CDR3 sequences, 80% of them with a count of one. Of the sample, less than 40% falls within the top ten clones.

Per the germline V gene, MNHEY is the CDR1 and SVGAGI is the CDR2. V lost 0 bases and J lost 10 bases; the stretch between them is 12 bases long. Counted from cysteine to phenylalanine, this CDR3 has 14 amino acids. Of the read, only the CDR3 DNA is kept; its 42 bases are in frame from base 1. Broad study findings and their caveats: TCR diversity was significantly higher in younger patients, and greater tumor TCR diversity was associated with shorter overall survival and shorter disease-free survival. The sequencing platform is not named in the methods, and unique molecular identifiers are not mentioned. Significantly higher TCR diversity (inverse Simpson) was observed in tumor tissue than in normal lung tissue (roughly 390 vs 170, P = 0.0075, Mann-Whitney U test). The cohort had only 15 or so patients, and the authors noted that larger samples and more detailed clinical data are needed. Peripheral blood was not sequenced, so blood TCRbeta repertoires in these lung cancer patients were not examined. A significantly larger cumulative share of the repertoire was made up by the top 100 clones in normal lung than in tumor tissue.

The receptor's source is a man in his 60s with small cell lung cancer. The sequenced sample was distant non-tumor lung tissue. The receptor chain draws on TRBV6-5 and TRBJ2-2; the D gene is possibly TRBD2, with 6 bases matching. The DNA sequence is TGTGCCAGCAGTTACTCCCGGTGGGAGGAGGAGCTGTTTTTT. Its coded protein is CASSYSRWEEELFF.